The count of the clone carrying this T cell receptor beta chain is one. This sample was taken from a study of blood T cell repertoires in COVID-19. Study as a whole: PBMCs, B-cell-depleted T cells, or T cells were the source of the cDNA or gDNA that made up the material.

Method: immunoSEQ multiplex PCR; TCRdb's copy keeps in-frame clones and lacks some. The table records 220,000 or so clones, roughly 80% of them present only once. Trimming took 1 base from V and 2 from J, leaving 5 bases between them. Germline V lookup: CDR1 SGHAT, CDR2 FQNNGV. This CDR3 region has 13 residues. This receptor was obtained from a woman aged 40-49 years with acute COVID-19. The rearrangement links TRBV11-2 to TRBJ1-1; D is undetermined. The sequenced sample was PBMCs or T cells enriched from blood (not recorded which). For the CDR3, the DNA is TGTGCCAGCAGCTTAGGCGGCAACACTGAAGCTTTCTTT. Protein sequence: CASSLGGNTEAFF.